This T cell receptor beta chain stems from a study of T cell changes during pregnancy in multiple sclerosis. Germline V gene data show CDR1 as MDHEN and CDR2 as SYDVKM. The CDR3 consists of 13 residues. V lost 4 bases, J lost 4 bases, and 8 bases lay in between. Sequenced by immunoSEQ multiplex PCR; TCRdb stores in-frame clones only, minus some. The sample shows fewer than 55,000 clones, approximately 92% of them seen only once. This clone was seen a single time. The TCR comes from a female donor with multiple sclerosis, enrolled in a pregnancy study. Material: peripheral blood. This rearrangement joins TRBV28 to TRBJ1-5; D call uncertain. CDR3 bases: TGTGCCAGCAGTTGGGCCCTTAATCAGCCCCAGCATTTT. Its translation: CASSWALNQPQHF.